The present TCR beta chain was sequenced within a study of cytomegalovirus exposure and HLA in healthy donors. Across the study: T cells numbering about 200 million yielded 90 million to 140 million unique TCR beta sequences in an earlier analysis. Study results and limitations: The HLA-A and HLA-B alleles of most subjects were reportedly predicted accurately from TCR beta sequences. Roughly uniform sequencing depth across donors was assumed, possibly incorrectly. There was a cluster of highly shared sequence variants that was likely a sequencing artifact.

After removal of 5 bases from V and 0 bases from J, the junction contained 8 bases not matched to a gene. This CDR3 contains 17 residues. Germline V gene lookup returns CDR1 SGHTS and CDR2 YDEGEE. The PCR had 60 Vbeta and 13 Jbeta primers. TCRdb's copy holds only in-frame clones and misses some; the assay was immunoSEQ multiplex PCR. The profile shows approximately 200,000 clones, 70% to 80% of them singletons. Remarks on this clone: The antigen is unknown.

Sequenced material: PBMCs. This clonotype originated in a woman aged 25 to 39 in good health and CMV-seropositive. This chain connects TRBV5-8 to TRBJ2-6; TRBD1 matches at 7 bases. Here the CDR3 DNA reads TGTGCCAGCAGTCCGTTCCGGGACAGCTCTGGGGCCAACGTCCTGACTTTC. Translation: CASSPFRDSSGANVLTF.